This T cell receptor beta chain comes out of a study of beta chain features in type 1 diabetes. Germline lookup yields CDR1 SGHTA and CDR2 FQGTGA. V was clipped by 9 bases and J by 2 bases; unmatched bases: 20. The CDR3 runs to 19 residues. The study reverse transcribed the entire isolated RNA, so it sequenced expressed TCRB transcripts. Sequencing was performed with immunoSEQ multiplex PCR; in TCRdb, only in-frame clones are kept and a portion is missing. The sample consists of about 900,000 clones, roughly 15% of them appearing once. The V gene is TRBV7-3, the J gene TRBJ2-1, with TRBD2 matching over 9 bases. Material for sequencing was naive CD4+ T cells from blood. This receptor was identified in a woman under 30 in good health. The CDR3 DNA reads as TGTGCCAGTTCGACAAGCCCGCGGGAGGGCACTAGCGCCTACAATGAGCAGTTCTTC. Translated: CASSTSPREGTSAYNEQFF. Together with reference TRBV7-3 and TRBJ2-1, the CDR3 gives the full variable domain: GAGVSQTPSNKVTEKGKYVELRCDPISGHTALYWYRQSLGQGPEFLIYFQGTGAADDSGLPNDRFFAVRPEGSVSTLKIQRTERGDSAVYLCASSTSPREGTSAYNEQFFGPGTRLTVL.